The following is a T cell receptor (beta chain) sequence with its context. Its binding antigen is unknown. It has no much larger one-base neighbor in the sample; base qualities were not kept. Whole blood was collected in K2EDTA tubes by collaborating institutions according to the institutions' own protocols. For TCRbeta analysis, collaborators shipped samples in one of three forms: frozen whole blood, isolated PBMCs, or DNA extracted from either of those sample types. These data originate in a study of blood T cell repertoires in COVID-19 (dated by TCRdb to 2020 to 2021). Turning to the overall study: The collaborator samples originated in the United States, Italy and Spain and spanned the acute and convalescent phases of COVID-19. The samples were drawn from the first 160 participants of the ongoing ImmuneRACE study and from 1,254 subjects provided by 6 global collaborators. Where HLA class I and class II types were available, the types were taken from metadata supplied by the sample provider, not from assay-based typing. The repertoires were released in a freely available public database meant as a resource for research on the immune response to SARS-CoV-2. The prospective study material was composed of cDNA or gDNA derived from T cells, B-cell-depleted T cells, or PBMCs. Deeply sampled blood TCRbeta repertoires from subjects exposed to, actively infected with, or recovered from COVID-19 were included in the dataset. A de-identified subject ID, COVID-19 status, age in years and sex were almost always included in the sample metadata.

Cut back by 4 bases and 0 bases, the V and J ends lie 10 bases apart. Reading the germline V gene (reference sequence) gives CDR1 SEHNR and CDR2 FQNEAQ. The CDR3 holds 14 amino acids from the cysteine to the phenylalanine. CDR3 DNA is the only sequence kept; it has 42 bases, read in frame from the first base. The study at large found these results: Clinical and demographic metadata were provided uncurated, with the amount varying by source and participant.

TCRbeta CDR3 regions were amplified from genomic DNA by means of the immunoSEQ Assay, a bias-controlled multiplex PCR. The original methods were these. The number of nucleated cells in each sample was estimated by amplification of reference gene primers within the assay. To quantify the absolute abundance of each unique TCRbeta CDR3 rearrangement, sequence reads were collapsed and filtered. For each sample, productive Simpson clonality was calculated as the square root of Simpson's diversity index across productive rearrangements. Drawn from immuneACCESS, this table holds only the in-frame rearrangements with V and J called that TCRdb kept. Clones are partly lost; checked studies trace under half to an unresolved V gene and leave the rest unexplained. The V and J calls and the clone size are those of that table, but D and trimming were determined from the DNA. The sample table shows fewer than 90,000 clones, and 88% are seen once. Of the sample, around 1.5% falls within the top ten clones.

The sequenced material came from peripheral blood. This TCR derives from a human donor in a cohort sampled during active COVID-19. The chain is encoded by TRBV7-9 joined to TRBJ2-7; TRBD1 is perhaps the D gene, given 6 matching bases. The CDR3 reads CASSSDRFSYEQYF. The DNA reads TGTGCCAGCAGCTCCGACAGGTTCTCCTACGAGCAGTACTTC.